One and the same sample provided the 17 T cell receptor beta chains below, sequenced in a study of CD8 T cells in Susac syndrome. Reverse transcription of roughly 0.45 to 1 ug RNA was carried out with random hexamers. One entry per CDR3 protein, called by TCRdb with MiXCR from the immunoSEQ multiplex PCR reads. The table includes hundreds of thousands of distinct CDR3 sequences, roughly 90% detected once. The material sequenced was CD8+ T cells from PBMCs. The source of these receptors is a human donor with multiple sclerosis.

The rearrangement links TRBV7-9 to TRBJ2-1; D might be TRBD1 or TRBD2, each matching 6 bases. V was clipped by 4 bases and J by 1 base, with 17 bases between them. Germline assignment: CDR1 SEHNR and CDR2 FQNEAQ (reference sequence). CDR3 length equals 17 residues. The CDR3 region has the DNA TGTGCCAGCAGCTCCTCACCCGGGGGCCCATCCTACAATGAGCAGTTCTTC. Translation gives CASSSSPGGPSYNEQFF.

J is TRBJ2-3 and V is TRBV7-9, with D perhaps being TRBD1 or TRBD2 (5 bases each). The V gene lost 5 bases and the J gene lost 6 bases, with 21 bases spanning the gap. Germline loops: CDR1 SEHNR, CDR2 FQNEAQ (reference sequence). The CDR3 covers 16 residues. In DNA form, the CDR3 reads TGTGCCAGCAGCCAGCTCGGCAGGGTCGTAGCGGATACGCAGTATTTT. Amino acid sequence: CASSQLGRVVADTQYF.

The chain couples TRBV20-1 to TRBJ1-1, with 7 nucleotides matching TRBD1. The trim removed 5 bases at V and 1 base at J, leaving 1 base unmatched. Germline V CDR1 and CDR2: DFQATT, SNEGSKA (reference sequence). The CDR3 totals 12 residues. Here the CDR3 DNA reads TGCAGTGCTGGGACAGAGAACACTGAAGCTTTCTTT. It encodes CSAGTENTEAFF.

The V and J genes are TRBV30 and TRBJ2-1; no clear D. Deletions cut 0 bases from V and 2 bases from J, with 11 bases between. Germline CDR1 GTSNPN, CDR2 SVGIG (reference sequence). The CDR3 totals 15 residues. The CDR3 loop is CAWSVLGLPYNEQFF. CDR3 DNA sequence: TGTGCCTGGAGTGTATTGGGTCTTCCCTACAATGAGCAGTTCTTC.

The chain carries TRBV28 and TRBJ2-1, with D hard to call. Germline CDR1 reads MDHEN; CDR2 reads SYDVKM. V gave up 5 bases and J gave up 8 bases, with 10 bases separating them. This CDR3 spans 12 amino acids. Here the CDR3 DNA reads TGTGCCAGCAGTGATCCGACGGATGAGCAGTTCTTC. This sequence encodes CASSDPTDEQFF.

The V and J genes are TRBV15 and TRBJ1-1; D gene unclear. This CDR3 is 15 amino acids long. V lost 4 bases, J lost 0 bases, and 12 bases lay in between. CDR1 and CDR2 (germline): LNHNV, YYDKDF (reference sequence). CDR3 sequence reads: CATSKQTGMNTEAFF. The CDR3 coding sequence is TGTGCCACCAGCAAACAAACTGGAATGAACACTGAAGCTTTCTTT.

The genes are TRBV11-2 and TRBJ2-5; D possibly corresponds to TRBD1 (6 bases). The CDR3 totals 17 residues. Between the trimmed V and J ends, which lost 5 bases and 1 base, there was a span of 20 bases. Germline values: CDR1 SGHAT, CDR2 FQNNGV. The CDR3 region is CASSNPSSRGPQETQYF. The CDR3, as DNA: TGTGCCAGCAGCAATCCTTCTAGCAGGGGTCCCCAAGAGACCCAGTACTTC.

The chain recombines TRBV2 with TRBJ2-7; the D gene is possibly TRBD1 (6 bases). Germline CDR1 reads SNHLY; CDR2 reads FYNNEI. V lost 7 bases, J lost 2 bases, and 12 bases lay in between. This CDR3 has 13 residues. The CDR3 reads CASTQGNTYEQYF. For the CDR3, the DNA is TGTGCCAGCACCCAGGGGAACACCTACGAGCAGTACTTC.

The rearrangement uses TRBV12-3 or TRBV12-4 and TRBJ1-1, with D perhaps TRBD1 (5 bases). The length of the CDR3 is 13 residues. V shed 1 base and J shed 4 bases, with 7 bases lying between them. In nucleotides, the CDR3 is TGTGCCAGCAGTTTAGGGGGGATCACTGAAGCTTTCTTT. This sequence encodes CASSLGGITEAFF.

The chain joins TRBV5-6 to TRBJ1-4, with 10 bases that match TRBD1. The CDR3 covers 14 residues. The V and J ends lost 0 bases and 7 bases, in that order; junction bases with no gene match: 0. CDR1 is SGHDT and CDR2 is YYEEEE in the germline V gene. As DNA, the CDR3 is TGTGCCAGCAGCTTGGGACAGGGGGCTGAAAAACTGTTTTTT. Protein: CASSLGQGAEKLFF.

The CDR3, as DNA: TGTGCCAGCAGCCAAGATCCCCGGGGCAAGCGGGAGACTTCCGGGGAGCTGTTTTTT. Translation gives CASSQDPRGKRETSGELFF. V and J are TRBV3-1 and TRBJ2-2; TRBD2 matches at 8 bases. Germline V CDR1 and CDR2: LGHDT, YNNKEL (reference sequence). J lost 6 bases, V lost 0 bases, and 15 bases had no gene match. CDR3 length: 19 residues.

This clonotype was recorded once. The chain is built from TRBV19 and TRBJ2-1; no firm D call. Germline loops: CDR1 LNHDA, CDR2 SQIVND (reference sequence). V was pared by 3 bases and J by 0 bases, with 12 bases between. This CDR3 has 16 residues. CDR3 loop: CASSISQLSSYNEQFF. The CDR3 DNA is TGTGCCAGTAGTATCTCTCAGCTGAGCTCCTACAATGAGCAGTTCTTC.

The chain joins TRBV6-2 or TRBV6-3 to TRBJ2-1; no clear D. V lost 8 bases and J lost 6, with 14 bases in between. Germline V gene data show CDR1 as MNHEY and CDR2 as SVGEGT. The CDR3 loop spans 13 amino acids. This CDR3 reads CASSRPPRNEQFF. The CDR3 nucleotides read TGTGCCAGCTCGCGGCCCCCACGCAATGAGCAGTTCTTC.

The CDR3 protein is CASSLTAGPISYEQYF. The CDR3 nucleotides are TGTGCCAGCAGTTTAACAGCGGGGCCTATCTCCTACGAGCAGTACTTC. The rearrangement links TRBV27 to TRBJ2-7, with 7 bases identical to TRBD2. The germline V gene encodes CDR1 MNHEY and CDR2 SMNVEV (reference sequence). CDR3 size: 16 residues. Trimming took 2 bases from V and 0 from J; bases not matched to a gene: 7.

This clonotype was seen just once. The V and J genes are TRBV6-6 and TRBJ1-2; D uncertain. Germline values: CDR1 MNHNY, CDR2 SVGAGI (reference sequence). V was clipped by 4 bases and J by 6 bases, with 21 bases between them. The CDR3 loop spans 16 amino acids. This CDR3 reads CASSFHPRAQENGYTF. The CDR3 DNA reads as TGTGCCAGCAGTTTTCACCCCCGGGCCCAGGAAAATGGCTACACCTTC.

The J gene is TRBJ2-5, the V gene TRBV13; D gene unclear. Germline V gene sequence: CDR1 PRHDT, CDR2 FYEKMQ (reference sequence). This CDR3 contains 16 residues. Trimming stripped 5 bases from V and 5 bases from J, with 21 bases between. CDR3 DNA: TGTGCCAGCAGCCCATCGATGGCGTCGGTGGGGGAGACCCAGTACTTC. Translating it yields CASSPSMASVGETQYF. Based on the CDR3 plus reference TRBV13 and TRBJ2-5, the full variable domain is AAGVIQSPRHLIKEKRETATLKCYPIPRHDTVYWYQQGPGQDPQFLISFYEKMQSDKGSIPDRFSAQQFSDYHSELNMSSLELGDSALYFCASSPSMASVGETQYFGPGTRLLVL.

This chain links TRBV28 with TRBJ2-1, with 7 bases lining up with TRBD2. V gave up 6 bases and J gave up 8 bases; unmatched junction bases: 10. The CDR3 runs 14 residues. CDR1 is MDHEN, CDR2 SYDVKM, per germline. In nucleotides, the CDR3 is TGTGCCAGCAGATTGGGCGGGAGTGTCTATGAGCAGTTCTTC. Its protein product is CASRLGGSVYEQFF.